This T cell receptor (beta chain) was obtained from a study of cytomegalovirus exposure and HLA in healthy donors. Looked up from germline, CDR1 is SGHTS and CDR2 is YDEGEE. The CDR3 totals 16 residues. Losses at the gene ends were 3 bases for V and 9 bases for J; bases not matched to a gene: 8. Concerning this clone itself: What it binds is unknown.

Study-wide points: The study labeled 170 or so TCR beta chains cytomegalovirus-associated. Being productive about 90% or about 30% of the time was typical of most TCR beta V segments in an earlier analysis.

60 Vbeta and 13 Jbeta primers were used in PCR. Assay used: immunoSEQ multiplex PCR; TCRdb lists only in-frame clones, some missing. The data contain about 120,000 clones, around three fifths of them singletons. The sequenced sample consisted of PBMCs. V usage is TRBV5-8 and J usage is TRBJ2-1; 14 nucleotides match TRBD2. The receptor's source is a woman between 35 and 50 years old in good health and CMV-seropositive. The DNA for the CDR3 is TGTGCCAGCAGCTGGACGGGACTAGCGGGAGACAGTGAGCAGTTCTTC. Translation gives CASSWTGLAGDSEQFF.